This T cell receptor beta chain was identified in a study of blood T cell repertoires in COVID-19. Study-level information: T cells, B-cell-depleted T cells, or PBMCs supplied cDNA or gDNA.

Per the study methods: Amplifying reference gene primers gave estimates of nucleated cell counts. Here immunoSEQ multiplex PCR was the method, and the copy in TCRdb shows in-frame clones only, minus some. V, J and clone size are taken as reported in that table, and D and trimming were inferred from the DNA itself. This table holds about 330,000 clones, roughly 89% found once. Germline V gene data show CDR1 as WSHSY and CDR2 as SAAADI. Deletions cut 7 bases from V and 5 bases from J, with 20 bases between. This CDR3 is built from 15 residues. This clonotype originated in a young man with COVID-19, enrolled during active disease. Sequenced input: peripheral blood. The chain is built from TRBV10-2 and TRBJ1-1; possibly TRBD1 for D (5 bases). This CDR3 is CASTLTLDGGTEAFF. Here the CDR3 DNA reads TGCGCCAGCACCCTCACTCTGGATGGGGGGACTGAAGCTTTCTTT.